A selection of T cell receptor beta chains follows, all from one sample in a study of CD8+ T cells in alopecia areata. The table came from immunoSEQ multiplex PCR; TCRdb's copy has only in-frame clones and leaves some out. There are 200,000 or so clones in the sample; 55% to 70% occur only once, and 5% to 6% lies in the top ten. Specimen: CD4+ T cells sorted from blood, collected at week 24, from a patient treated with tofacitinib. Receptor source: a human donor with alopecia areata. The CDR3 runs from the conserved cysteine through the conserved F or W. A D gene is named only where the DNA matches it firmly. Part of the rows lack a size; the others show once, few, many or a class for expanded clones.

clone_size	j_call	v_call	d_call	cdr3_aa	cdr3_nt
NA	TRBJ2-7	TRBV7-2	NA	CASSVQSSRYEQYF	TGTGCCAGCAGCGTACAGAGTTCCCGCTACGAGCAGTACTTC
few	TRBJ1-2	TRBV29-1	TRBD1	CSANDREYGYTF	TGCAGCGCCAATGACAGGGAGTATGGCTACACCTTC
few	TRBJ1-2	TRBV7-2	NA	CASSSEGAPTYGYTF	TGTGCCAGCAGCTCCGAAGGGGCGCCTACCTATGGCTACACCTTC
NA	TRBJ2-7	TRBV29-1	TRBD1	CSVDIGQGKDEQYF	TGCAGCGTTGACATCGGACAGGGGAAGGACGAGCAGTACTTC
NA	TRBJ2-5	TRBV30	NA	CAWSLTGTQYF	TGTGCCTGGAGCCTCACCGGGACCCAGTACTTC
NA	TRBJ2-1	TRBV4-3	NA	CASSQDRAYNEQFF	TGCGCCAGCAGCCAAGACAGGGCGTACAATGAGCAGTTCTTC
NA	TRBJ1-4	TRBV29-1	TRBD1	CSALTGGKLFF	TGCAGCGCCTTGACAGGGGGAAAACTGTTTTTT
NA	TRBJ2-1	TRBV23-1	NA	CASAQQVSTYNEQFF	TGCGCCAGCGCTCAACAGGTGTCTACGTACAATGAGCAGTTCTTC
NA	TRBJ2-2	TRBV30	NA	CAWAGQASGELFF	TGTGCCTGGGCCGGGCAAGCTTCCGGGGAGCTGTTTTTT
NA	TRBJ2-6	TRBV6-6	NA	CASSTRISGANVLTF	TGTGCCAGCAGTACCCGGATCTCTGGGGCCAACGTCCTGACTTTC
NA	TRBJ2-7	TRBV2	TRBD1	CASSRGTTGDLNEQYF	TGTGCCAGCAGCCGGGGGACGACAGGGGATCTAAACGAGCAGTACTTC
NA	TRBJ2-6	TRBV25-1	NA	CASSWSSGANVLTF	TGTGCCAGCTCCTGGTCTTCTGGGGCCAACGTCCTGACTTTC
few	TRBJ1-2	TRBV2	NA	CASTGTYAAYTF	TGTGCCAGCACCGGGACTTACGCTGCCTACACCTTC